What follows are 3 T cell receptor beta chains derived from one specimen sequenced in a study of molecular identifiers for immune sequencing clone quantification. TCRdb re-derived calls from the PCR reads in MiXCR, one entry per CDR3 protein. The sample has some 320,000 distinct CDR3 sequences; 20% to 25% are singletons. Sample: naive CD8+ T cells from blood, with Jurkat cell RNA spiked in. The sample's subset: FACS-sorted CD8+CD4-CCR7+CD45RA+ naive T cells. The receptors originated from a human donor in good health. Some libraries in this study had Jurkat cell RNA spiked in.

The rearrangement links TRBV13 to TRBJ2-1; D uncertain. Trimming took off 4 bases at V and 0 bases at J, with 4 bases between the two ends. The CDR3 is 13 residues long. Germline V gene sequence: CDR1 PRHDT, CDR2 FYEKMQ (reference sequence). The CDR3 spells CASSSRSYNEQFF. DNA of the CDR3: TGTGCCAGCAGCTCTCGCTCCTACAATGAGCAGTTCTTC.

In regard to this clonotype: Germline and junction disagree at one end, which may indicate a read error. CDR3: CASSLVGGLDEQYF. The CDR3 nucleotides are TGTGCCAGCAGCTTAGTTGGGGGGTTGGACGAGCAGTACTTC. The chain carries TRBV12-3 or TRBV12-4 and TRBJ2-7, with D maybe TRBD2 (6 bases). The CDR3 spans 14 residues.

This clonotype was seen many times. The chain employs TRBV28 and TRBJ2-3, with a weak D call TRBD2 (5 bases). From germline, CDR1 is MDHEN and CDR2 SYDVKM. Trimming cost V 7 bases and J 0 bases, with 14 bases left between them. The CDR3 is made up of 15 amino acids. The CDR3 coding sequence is TGTGCCAGCACCATAAGCGAGGGTAGCACAGATACGCAGTATTTT. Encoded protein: CASTISEGSTDTQYF.